This T cell receptor beta chain comes out of a study of CD8 T cell repertoires and HIV-1 epitope variants. Study at large: Separate wells received one of Twenty-five Gag or Nef variant peptides. Controls were a CMV, EBV and flu pool, Ebola AY9, and no peptide. An uncultured baseline aliquot held 1M T cells.

Notes on this clone: Its target is not known.

The V gene lost 3 bases and the J gene lost 5 bases, with 17 bases spanning the gap. The germline gives CDR1 MNHNS, CDR2 SASEGT. There are 16 residues in the CDR3. Profiling relied on immunoSEQ multiplex PCR, and the TCRdb table lists in-frame clones only, not all of them. Of just over 2,500 clones detected, around two thirds appear once; the ten largest clones hold 43%. The sequencing sample was made of cultured CD8+ T cells derived from PBMCs. J is TRBJ2-1 and V is TRBV6-1; D is perhaps TRBD2 (5 bases). This clonotype was sampled from a male donor with HIV. The CDR3 DNA follows: TGTGCCAGCAGTGACTACCATCCTGCGGGTCACAATGAGCAGTTCTTC. Its translation: CASSDYHPAGHNEQFF.